Listed here are 20 T cell receptor beta chains from one sample, sequenced in a study of cytomegalovirus exposure and HLA in healthy donors. PCR was performed using 60 Vbeta and 13 Jbeta primers. The repertoire was sequenced with immunoSEQ multiplex PCR; TCRdb's copy has only in-frame clones and lacks some. The table has 200,000 to 250,000 clones, around 76% seen once. The sample taken for sequencing was PBMCs. These receptors were obtained from a man younger than 35 in good health and CMV-seronegative.

The V call is TRBV2, the J call TRBJ2-2; no reliable D call. The germline V and J ends were trimmed by 6 bases and 0 bases, with 8 bases remaining between them. Germline values: CDR1 SNHLY, CDR2 FYNNEI. CDR3 length equals 14 residues. CDR3 DNA sequence: TGTGCCAGCAGAATACAGTCGAACACCGGGGAGCTGTTTTTT. This encodes CASRIQSNTGELFF. Filled out from reference TRBV2 and TRBJ2-2, the complete variable domain reads EPEVTQTPSHQVTQMGQEVILRCVPISNHLYFYWYRQILGQKVEFLVSFYNNEISEKSEIFDDQFSVERPDGSNFTLKIRSTKLEDSAMYFCASRIQSNTGELFFGEGSRLTVL.

V gene TRBV6-1 combines with J gene TRBJ2-1, with 7 bases matching TRBD2. V gave up 0 bases and J gave up 2 bases; unmatched junction bases: 7. The CDR3 totals 17 residues. Germline values: CDR1 MNHNS, CDR2 SASEGT. The CDR3 sequence: CASSEAPEAGAYNEQFF. In DNA form, the CDR3 reads TGTGCCAGCAGTGAAGCCCCCGAGGCGGGAGCCTACAATGAGCAGTTCTTC.

This clone was counted once. The rearrangement joins TRBV27 to TRBJ1-3; 7 bases match TRBD1. After removal of 5 bases from V and 0 bases from J, the junction contained 4 bases not matched to a gene. CDR1 MNHEY and CDR2 SMNVEV come from the germline V gene (reference sequence). The CDR3 covers 15 residues. CDR3: CASSAWDSSGNTIYF. The CDR3 coding sequence is TGTGCCAGCAGTGCCTGGGACAGCTCTGGAAACACCATATATTTT.

The chain links TRBV30 to TRBJ2-7; TRBD2 is a possible D gene (6 bases). Germline V gene data show CDR1 as GTSNPN and CDR2 as SVGIG (reference sequence). Trimming removed 2 bases at V and 2 bases at J, with 22 bases between. The CDR3 has 17 residues. Written as DNA, the CDR3 is TGTGCCTGGAGTTTACGTACTTGGCGGGACGGAGCCTACGAGCAGTACTTC. This translates into CAWSLRTWRDGAYEQYF. Drawing the rest from reference TRBV30 and TRBJ2-7, the complete variable domain is SQTIHQWPATLVQPVGSPLSLECTVEGTSNPNLYWYRQAAGRGLQLLFYSVGIGQISSEVPQNLSASRPQDRQFILSSKKLLLSDSGFYLCAWSLRTWRDGAYEQYFGPGTRLTVT.

This clone was seen a handful of times. The chain employs TRBV6-1 and TRBJ1-5; perhaps TRBD1 as D (6 bases). This CDR3 comprises 16 residues. Trimming shortened V by 0 bases and J by 2 bases, and 11 bases separated the two germline ends. CDR1 is MNHNS, CDR2 SASEGT, per germline. CDR3 sequence reads: CASSEAPGEGNQPQHF. The DNA for the CDR3 is TGTGCCAGCAGTGAAGCCCCAGGGGAAGGCAATCAGCCCCAGCATTTT.

The chain uses TRBV6-5 and TRBJ2-1; 7 bases are shared with TRBD1. This CDR3 contains 16 residues. Germline-derived CDR1 and CDR2 are MNHEY and SVGAGI. V lost 0 bases to trimming and J lost 6 bases; unmatched junction nucleotides: 8. Here the CDR3 DNA reads TGTGCCAGCAGTTACTCGGGTGGCAGGGGGATCAATGAGCAGTTCTTC. It is translated as CASSYSGGRGINEQFF.

The V call is TRBV6-1, the J call TRBJ1-5; 9 bases align to TRBD1. This CDR3 comprises 16 residues. V shed 3 bases, J shed 4 bases, and the junction held 7 bases outside the gene matches. Germline lookup yields CDR1 MNHNS and CDR2 SASEGT. CDR3 in DNA: TGTGCCAGCAGTGAGCTTACGACAGGGGGTAATCAGCCCCAGCATTTT. It yields the protein CASSELTTGGNQPQHF.

In this sample, this clone turned up a few times. The chain carries TRBV9 and TRBJ2-1; 11 bases are shared with TRBD2. The CDR3 covers 15 residues. CDR1 is SGDLS, CDR2 YYNGEE, per germline. Germline trimming cut 4 bases from V and 6 bases from J; bases unmatched to any gene: 6. As DNA, the CDR3 is TGTGCCAGCAGCTCATTAGCGGGAGGGGGCAATGAGCAGTTCTTC. Amino acids: CASSSLAGGGNEQFF.

V is TRBV7-6 and J is TRBJ1-4; TRBD1 matches at 7 bases. Trimming removed 1 base from V and 5 bases from J; junction bases left unmatched: 1. Germline CDR1 and CDR2: SGHVS and FNYEAQ. The CDR3 covers 14 residues. In DNA form, the CDR3 reads TGTGCCAGCAGCTTAGTAGGGGGCAATGAAAAACTGTTTTTT. Its translation is CASSLVGGNEKLFF.

This chain uses TRBV15 with TRBJ2-3; a weak D match, TRBD2 (6 bases). This CDR3 region has 15 residues. CDR1 is LNHNV and CDR2 is YYDKDF in the germline V gene (reference sequence). Trimming shortened V by 4 bases and J by 2 bases, and 13 bases separated the two germline ends. CDR3 nucleotides: TGTGCCACCAGCACTTACGCGGGATCCACAGATACGCAGTATTTT. It codes for CATSTYAGSTDTQYF.

CDR3: CASSPRDRGTSNYGYTF. In DNA form, the CDR3 reads TGTGCCAGCAGTCCCCGGGACAGGGGGACTTCTAACTATGGCTACACCTTC. The chain combines TRBV27 with TRBJ1-2, with 11 positions matching TRBD1. Germline V gives CDR1 MNHEY, CDR2 SMNVEV (reference sequence). The CDR3 spans 17 residues. V shed 5 bases, J shed 0 bases, and the junction held 8 bases outside the gene matches.

This clone has a single count. The rearrangement links TRBV7-2 to TRBJ1-5; 8 positions match TRBD1. CDR1 SGHTA and CDR2 FQGNSA come from the germline V gene. The V and J ends lost 3 bases and 6 bases, in that order; junction bases with no gene match: 4. The CDR3 is 14 residues long. The DNA of the CDR3 is TGTGCCAGCAGCTTCACAGGGGGGGGTCAGCCCCAGCATTTT. The encoded protein is CASSFTGGGQPQHF.

The CDR3 DNA sequence: TGTGCCAGTAGTATAGATGGACTAGCGGGAGCTTCCCCAGATACGCAGTATTTT. It translates to CASSIDGLAGASPDTQYF. V is TRBV19 and J is TRBJ2-3, with TRBD2 identical over 13 bases. The CDR3 is 18 amino acids. V shed 0 bases and J 4 bases; nucleotides not matched to a gene: 7. CDR1 is LNHDA and CDR2 is SQIVND in the germline V gene (reference sequence). The variable domain in full, completed from reference TRBV19 and TRBJ2-3, reads DGGITQSPKYLFRKEGQNVTLSCEQNLNHDAMYWYRQDPGQGLRLIYYSQIVNDFQKGDIAEGYSVSREKKESFPLTVTSAQKNPTAFYLCASSIDGLAGASPDTQYFGPGTRLTVL.

This clone has a single count. For the CDR3, the DNA is TGTGCCAGCGACGGGACAGGGCGTTATCAGCCCCAGCATTTT. Encoded protein: CASDGTGRYQPQHF. This sequence joins TRBV6-5 and TRBJ1-5; 9 bases align to TRBD1. This CDR3 is built from 14 residues. Germline V CDR1 and CDR2: MNHEY, SVGAGI. V was pared by 8 bases and J by 5 bases, with 7 bases of the junction left unmatched.

This clone has more than one count but fewer than ten. The chain couples TRBV19 to TRBJ2-3, with D uncertain. The V end was cut by 3 bases, the J end by 4 bases, with 11 bases between. Germline CDR1 and CDR2: LNHDA and SQIVND (reference sequence). The CDR3 has 14 amino acids. The CDR3 here is CASSIPLLADTQYF. CDR3 DNA: TGTGCCAGTAGTATCCCACTATTAGCAGATACGCAGTATTTT.

The V gene is TRBV6-5, the J gene TRBJ1-5; D is ambiguous. V was trimmed by 6 bases and J by 2 bases, leaving 11 bases between them. Germline V lookup: CDR1 MNHEY, CDR2 SVGAGI. The CDR3 length is 14 residues. CDR3 protein: CASSPNSRNQPQHF. The DNA for the CDR3 is TGTGCCAGCAGCCCAAACAGTCGCAATCAGCCCCAGCATTTT.

This chain uses TRBV13 with TRBJ2-5, with 12 positions matching TRBD2. V lost 0 bases to trimming and J lost 7 bases; unmatched junction nucleotides: 9. From germline, CDR1 is PRHDT and CDR2 FYEKMQ (reference sequence). CDR3 length: 17 amino acids. The DNA for the CDR3 is TGTGCCAGCAGCTTAGGTCGGCTAGCGGGAGGGGGACGGACCCAGTACTTC. Protein product: CASSLGRLAGGGRTQYF.

The chain recombines TRBV4-1 with TRBJ2-3; D might be TRBD2 (5 bases). The V gene lost 5 bases and the J gene lost 6 bases, with 12 bases spanning the gap. The CDR3 runs 13 residues. CDR1 and CDR2 (germline): MGHRA, YSYEKL. The CDR3 sequence is CASSGGGDDTQYF. DNA for the CDR3: TGCGCCAGCAGCGGCGGAGGAGACGATACGCAGTATTTT.

J is TRBJ2-3 and V is TRBV11-2; 8 bases map to TRBD1. The CDR3 spans 16 residues. The trim removed 2 bases at V and 6 bases at J, leaving 10 bases unmatched. Germline V gives CDR1 SGHAT, CDR2 FQNNGV. CDR3 residues: CASSLLPGQALDTQYF. For the CDR3, the DNA is TGTGCCAGCAGCTTATTACCGGGACAGGCCCTGGATACGCAGTATTTT.

The chain combines TRBV6-5 with TRBJ2-7; TRBD1 matches 7 bases. J gave up 3 bases and V 6 bases, and 8 bases lay outside the gene matches. Per the germline V gene, CDR1 is MNHEY and CDR2 is SVGAGI. This CDR3 comprises 14 residues. The CDR3 sequence: CASRRQGGSYEQYF. The CDR3 bases are TGTGCCAGCAGGAGACAGGGTGGAAGCTACGAGCAGTACTTC.